This paragraph reports one T cell receptor (beta chain). This sample is drawn from a study of blood T cell repertoires in COVID-19. Authors' processing steps: Amplification with reference gene primers provided the estimates of nucleated cell counts. Sequenced by immunoSEQ multiplex PCR; TCRdb stores in-frame clones only, minus some. That table supplies the V and J calls and clone size; D and trimming were determined from the DNA. This sample has 40,000 to 50,000 clones, with about 86% found just once. Germline V gene sequence: CDR1 LNHNV, CDR2 YYDKDF (reference sequence). The length of the CDR3 is 14 residues. Trimming cost V 0 bases and J 6 bases, with 8 bases left between them.

Specimen: peripheral blood. The TCR originated in a man aged 40-55 years with active COVID-19. V is TRBV15 and J is TRBJ2-2; unclear D gene. The CDR3 loop reads CATSRDVAAGELFF. The CDR3 bases are TGTGCCACCAGCAGAGATGTGGCGGCCGGGGAGCTGTTTTTT.